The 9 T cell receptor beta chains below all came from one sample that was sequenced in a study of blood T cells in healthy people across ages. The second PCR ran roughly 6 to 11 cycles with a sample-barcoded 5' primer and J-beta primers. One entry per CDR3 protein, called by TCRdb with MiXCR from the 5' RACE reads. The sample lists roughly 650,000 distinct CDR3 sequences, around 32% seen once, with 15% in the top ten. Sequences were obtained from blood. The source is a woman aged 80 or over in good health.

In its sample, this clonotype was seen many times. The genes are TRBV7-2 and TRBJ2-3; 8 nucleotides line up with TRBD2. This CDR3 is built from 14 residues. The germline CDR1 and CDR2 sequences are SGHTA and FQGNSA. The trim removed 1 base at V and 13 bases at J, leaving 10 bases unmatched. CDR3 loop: CASSLVAGGMREYF. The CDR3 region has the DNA TGTGCCAGCAGCTTAGTTGCGGGGGGCATGAGGGAGTATTTT.

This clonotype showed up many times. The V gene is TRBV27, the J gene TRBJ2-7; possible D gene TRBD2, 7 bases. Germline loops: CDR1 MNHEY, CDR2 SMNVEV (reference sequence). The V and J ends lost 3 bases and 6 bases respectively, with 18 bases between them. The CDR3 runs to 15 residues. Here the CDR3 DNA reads TGTGCCAGCAGTTTCTGGGGGGGCCAGATGGGCGAGCAGTACTTC. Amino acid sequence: CASSFWGGQMGEQYF.

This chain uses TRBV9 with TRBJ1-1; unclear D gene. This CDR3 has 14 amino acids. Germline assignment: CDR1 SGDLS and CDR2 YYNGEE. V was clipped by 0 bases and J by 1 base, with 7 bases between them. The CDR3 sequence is CASSVDGWNTEAFF. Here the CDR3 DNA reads TGTGCCAGCAGCGTAGACGGGTGGAACACTGAAGCTTTCTTT.

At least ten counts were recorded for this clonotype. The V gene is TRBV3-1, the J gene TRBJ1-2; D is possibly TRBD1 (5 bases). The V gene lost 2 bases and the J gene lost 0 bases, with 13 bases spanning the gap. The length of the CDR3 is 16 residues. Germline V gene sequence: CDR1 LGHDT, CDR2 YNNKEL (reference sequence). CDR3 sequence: CASSQRGGDSNYGYTF. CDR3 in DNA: TGTGCCAGCAGCCAAAGAGGAGGGGACTCTAACTATGGCTACACCTTC.

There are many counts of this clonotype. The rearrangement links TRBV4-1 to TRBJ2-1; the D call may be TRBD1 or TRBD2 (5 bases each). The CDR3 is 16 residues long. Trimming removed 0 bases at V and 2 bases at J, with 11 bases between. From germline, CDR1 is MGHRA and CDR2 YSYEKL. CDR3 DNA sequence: TGCGCCAGCAGCCAAGATCCGGGGCACCCCTACAATGAGCAGTTCTTC. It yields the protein CASSQDPGHPYNEQFF.

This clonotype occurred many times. DNA for the CDR3: TGTGCCAGTAGTATGTCAGCCACCAACTACGAGCAGTACTTC. It specifies CASSMSATNYEQYF. V usage is TRBV19 and J usage is TRBJ2-7; D is unresolved. The length of the CDR3 is 14 residues. The ends were cut back, 3 bases at V and 3 bases at J, with 12 bases in the middle. Per germline, CDR1 LNHDA and CDR2 SQIVND (reference sequence).

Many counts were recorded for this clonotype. CDR3 amino acids: CASSSLGSGANVLTF. The CDR3 region has the DNA TGTGCCAGCAGTTCCCTGGGCTCTGGGGCCAACGTCCTGACTTTC. This chain connects TRBV27 to TRBJ2-6; no firm D call. V was clipped by 4 bases and J by 0 bases, with 7 bases between them. Germline CDR1 is MNHEY and CDR2 is SMNVEV (reference sequence). The CDR3 has 15 residues.

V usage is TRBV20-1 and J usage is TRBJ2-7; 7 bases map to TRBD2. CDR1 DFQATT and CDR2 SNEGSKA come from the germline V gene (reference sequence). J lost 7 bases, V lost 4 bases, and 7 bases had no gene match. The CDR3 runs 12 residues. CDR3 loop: CSAKRGREEQYF. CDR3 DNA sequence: TGCAGTGCTAAGCGGGGACGTGAGGAGCAGTACTTC.

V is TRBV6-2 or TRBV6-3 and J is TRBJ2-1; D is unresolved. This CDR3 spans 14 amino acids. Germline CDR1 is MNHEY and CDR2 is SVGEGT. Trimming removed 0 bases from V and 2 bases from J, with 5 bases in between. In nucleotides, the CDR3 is TGTGCCAGCAGTTACTCGGGTCCCTACAATGAGCAGTTCTTC. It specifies CASSYSGPYNEQFF.